Given below is one TCR beta chain in context. The antigen is unknown. For the diagnoses, clinical symptoms, serum thyroxine and TRAb, thyroid ultrasound and orbital computed tomography were used. PBMCs were collected from an approximately 10 ml volume of fresh peripheral blood. The data are from a study of T cells in Graves' hyperthyroidism and ophthalmopathy. On the study more broadly: Peripheral blood was collected at initial diagnosis, before any treatment. Study-level results: Most clonotypes expanded in the thyroid (above 0.001) were also present in blood.

TCR beta CDR3 region amplification was performed from RNA transcripts. During a first-round RT-PCR of the TCR CDR3, the HTBI primer set was used. TCRdb fed the multiplex PCR reads into MiXCR, producing one record per CDR3 protein. The sample contains under 600,000 distinct CDR3 sequences, approximately 15% of which appear only once. The sequencing sample was made of blood. The origin of this receptor is a woman aged 40 to 55 with Graves' ophthalmopathy.

The CDR3 region is CASSTRGTAAKNIQYF. CDR3 coding DNA: TGTGCCAGCAGCACACGAGGGACGGCAGCCAAAAACATTCAGTACTTC. The chain links TRBV11-2 to TRBJ2-4; D is possibly TRBD1 or TRBD2 (5 bases each). In germline, CDR1 is SGHAT, CDR2 FQNNGV. V gave up 5 bases and J gave up 0 bases, with 14 bases separating them. This CDR3 has 16 residues. The variable domain in full, with the rest retrieved from reference TRBV11-2 and TRBJ2-4, is EAGVAQSPRYKIIEKRQSVAFWCNPISGHATLYWYQQILGQGPKLLIQFQNNGVVDDSQLPKDRFSAERLKGVDSTLKIQPAKLEDSAVYLCASSTRGTAAKNIQYFGAGTRLSVL.